This is a list of T cell receptor beta chains from one sample in a study of cytomegalovirus exposure and HLA in healthy donors. Sequenced by immunoSEQ multiplex PCR; TCRdb stores in-frame clones only, minus some. The sample contains fewer than 150,000 clones, about 88% of which appear only once. The sequenced material came from PBMCs. The receptors originated from a man aged 25-45 years in good health and CMV-seronegative. Both conserved end residues are part of each CDR3. Each record gives: V gene, D gene, clone size, J gene, CDR3 DNA, CDR3 protein. A D gene is named only where the DNA matches it firmly. Rows give clone size only sometimes, using once, few, many, or a class for an expanded clone.

TRBV2	TRBD2	NA	TRBJ2-7	TGTGCCAGCAGTGAAGCGCTAGCGGCCTCCTACGAGCAGTACTTC	CASSEALAASYEQYF
TRBV28	TRBD1	NA	TRBJ1-5	TGTGCCACCCAGGGGGCTTTTCGGCAGCCCCAGCATTTT	CATQGAFRQPQHF
TRBV2	NA	NA	TRBJ1-4	TGTGCCAGCAGTCCGGTCAGGGTAACTAATGAAAAACTGTTTTTT	CASSPVRVTNEKLFF
TRBV9	NA	NA	TRBJ2-1	TGTGCCAGCAGCGTAGCGGTGCGGAGCTCCTACAATGAGCAGTTCTTC	CASSVAVRSSYNEQFF
TRBV7-9	NA	NA	TRBJ1-2	TGTGCCAGCAGCCCGTCGGGACAACACTATGGCTACACCTTC	CASSPSGQHYGYTF
TRBV7-6	NA	NA	TRBJ1-4	TGTGCCAGCAGCGTACCGGGGGAGGGAGGTGAAAAACTGTTTTTT	CASSVPGEGGEKLFF
TRBV7-2	NA	NA	TRBJ1-1	TGTGCCAGCAGCTACACAGGTTTCGGGTACACTGAAGCTTTCTTT	CASSYTGFGYTEAFF
TRBV11-2	NA	NA	TRBJ1-2	TGTGCCAGCAGCGCAAACGGCGGAGGCCTCTATGGCTACACCTTC	CASSANGGGLYGYTF
TRBV30	TRBD1	NA	TRBJ1-4	TGTGCCTGGAGTTCAATCCCCTGGACAGGGCGGGAGGAAAAACTGTTTTTT	CAWSSIPWTGREEKLFF
TRBV10-2	NA	many	TRBJ2-7	TGCGCCACGCGGTCGGGTAGCAACTACGAGCAGTACTTC	CATRSGSNYEQYF
TRBV5-1	TRBD1	NA	TRBJ1-3	TGCGCCAGCAGCTTCCTGACAGGGAGAGCTGGAAACACCATATATTTT	CASSFLTGRAGNTIYF
TRBV4-3	NA	NA	TRBJ2-6	TGCGCCAGCAGCCAAGGGAGCGCTGGGGCCAACGTCCTGACTTTC	CASSQGSAGANVLTF
TRBV5-1	TRBD2	NA	TRBJ2-1	TGCGCCAGCAGACTAGCGGGAAAGGAGAATGAGCAGTTCTTC	CASRLAGKENEQFF
TRBV6-5	TRBD1	NA	TRBJ1-2	TGTGCCAGCAGTTACCCCCTGGGACAGTCCTATGGCTACACCTTC	CASSYPLGQSYGYTF
TRBV11-3	NA	NA	TRBJ2-5	TGTGCCAGCAGCTTAGGCAGGGCGCGTGTCGAGACCCAGTACTTC	CASSLGRARVETQYF
TRBV7-8	NA	NA	TRBJ2-1	TGTGCCAGCAGCCGCGGCGAAAGAGCGGGTATCAAAAACAATGAGCAGTTCTTC	CASSRGERAGIKNNEQFF
TRBV14	NA	NA	TRBJ2-7	TGTGCCAGCAGCCAGCGCCGGACAGTCCTTACCGAGCAGTACTTC	CASSQRRTVLTEQYF
TRBV30	TRBD1	NA	TRBJ1-1	TGTGCCTGGAGCATCACAGGGGTCGCTGAAGCTTTCTTT	CAWSITGVAEAFF
TRBV6-5	NA	NA	TRBJ1-5	TGTGCCAGCTCCTTTACACGGGATCAGCCCCAGCATTTT	CASSFTRDQPQHF
TRBV27	NA	NA	TRBJ1-1	TGTGCCAGCAGTTTTTCGGGGGGTACGTTGACTGAAGCTTTCTTT	CASSFSGGTLTEAFF
TRBV19	NA	NA	TRBJ2-7	TGTGCCACGAAGATCACAAGCTCCTACGAGCAGTACTTC	CATKITSSYEQYF
TRBV11-3	TRBD1	NA	TRBJ2-7	TGTGCCAGCAGCTCACAGGGGGCGCTGGCCGAGCAGTACTTC	CASSSQGALAEQYF
TRBV6-4	TRBD1	NA	TRBJ2-2	TGTGCCAGCAGTTTATCCCCGGGACAGGAGAACACCGGGGAGCTGTTTTTT	CASSLSPGQENTGELFF
TRBV7-2	TRBD1	NA	TRBJ2-3	TGTGCCAGCAGCCTGGGACAGGGGAACACAGATACGCAGTATTTT	CASSLGQGNTDTQYF
TRBV4-3	NA	NA	TRBJ2-7	TGCGCCAGCAGCCAAGATATGGTGGGCTTGGGCTACGAGCAGTACTTC	CASSQDMVGLGYEQYF
TRBV30	TRBD2	many	TRBJ2-3	TGTGCCTACCTTCTCGCGGGAGGGTTTTTTCCAGATACGCAGTATTTT	CAYLLAGGFFPDTQYF
TRBV28	NA	NA	TRBJ1-1	TGTGCCAGCAGCCTAAGTTCTGGCACTGAAGCTTTCTTT	CASSLSSGTEAFF